The rows below give T cell receptor beta chains drawn from one sample of a study of graft-versus-host responses after intestinal transplantation. No antigen has been identified for these receptors. The protocol was immunoSEQ multiplex PCR, while the TCRdb copy is restricted to in-frame clones and leaves out a portion. The data show tens of thousands of clones, approximately 87% seen once. The material was unstimulated CD4+ T cells sorted from spleen or lymph node cells, obtained before intestinal transplant. These receptors all stem from a human donor who received an intestinal transplant. Both conserved end residues are part of each CDR3. A D gene is named only where the DNA matches it firmly. The listing skips clone size in some rows; elsewhere it reads once, few, many or a size class.

V: TRBV18
D: TRBD1
J: TRBJ1-3
size: NA
CDR3: CASSLGQGASGNTIYF
DNA: TGTGCCAGCTCCCTAGGACAGGGGGCCTCTGGAAACACCATATATTTT

V: TRBV10-3
D: NA
J: TRBJ2-5
size: NA
CDR3: CAIRDGGLQETQYF
DNA: TGTGCCATCAGGGATGGGGGCCTACAAGAGACCCAGTACTTC

V: TRBV7-9
D: NA
J: TRBJ1-1
size: NA
CDR3: CASSLLPFEAFF
DNA: TGTGCCAGCAGCCTACTTCCGTTTGAAGCTTTCTTT

V: TRBV19
D: NA
J: TRBJ1-4
size: NA
CDR3: CASSQGGREKLFF
DNA: TGTGCCAGTAGCCAGGGTGGGCGTGAAAAACTGTTTTTT

V: TRBV10-2
D: NA
J: TRBJ2-7
size: NA
CDR3: CASSEPLLGEQYF
DNA: TGCGCCAGCAGTGAGCCCTTACTAGGCGAGCAGTACTTC

V: TRBV18
D: TRBD1
J: TRBJ1-1
size: NA
CDR3: CASSPRQGGTEAFF
DNA: TGTGCCAGCTCACCCCGACAGGGGGGCACTGAAGCTTTCTTT

V: TRBV20-1
D: NA
J: TRBJ2-7
size: NA
CDR3: CSAHTGDEQYF
DNA: TGCAGTGCCCACACGGGAGACGAGCAGTACTTC

V: TRBV10-3
D: TRBD1
J: TRBJ1-2
size: NA
CDR3: CAAFSGTGGDGYTF
DNA: TGTGCCGCGTTTTCCGGGACAGGGGGCGATGGCTACACCTTC

V: TRBV29-1
D: NA
J: TRBJ2-1
size: NA
CDR3: CSVGRGREIYNEQFF
DNA: TGCAGCGTTGGGCGGGGCAGGGAGATTTACAATGAGCAGTTCTTC

V: TRBV15
D: NA
J: TRBJ1-1
size: NA
CDR3: CATSRDLAYEAFF
DNA: TGTGCCACCAGCAGAGATCTTGCCTATGAAGCTTTCTTT

V: TRBV9
D: NA
J: TRBJ2-3
size: NA
CDR3: CASSGSSAQGTTQYF
DNA: TGTGCCAGCAGCGGATCTAGCGCCCAGGGTACTACGCAGTATTTT

V: TRBV11-2
D: NA
J: TRBJ2-7
size: NA
CDR3: CASNFPGYEQYF
DNA: TGTGCCAGCAATTTCCCGGGCTACGAGCAGTACTTC

V: TRBV7-2
D: NA
J: TRBJ1-2
size: NA
CDR3: CASSLPSGQQFYGYTF
DNA: TGTGCCAGCAGCTTACCATCAGGACAACAATTTTATGGCTACACCTTC

V: TRBV2
D: NA
J: TRBJ1-1
size: NA
CDR3: CARKTSEAEAFF
DNA: TGTGCCAGGAAGACCTCCGAGGCTGAAGCTTTCTTT

V: TRBV6-1
D: TRBD2
J: TRBJ2-7
size: few
CDR3: CASSGGGQYF
DNA: TGTGCCAGCAGTGGGGGGGGGCAGTACTTC

V: TRBV10-1
D: NA
J: TRBJ2-7
size: few
CDR3: CASKGAGSTYEQYF
DNA: TGCGCCAGCAAAGGGGCGGGGTCCACCTACGAGCAGTACTTC

V: TRBV4-2
D: NA
J: TRBJ1-1
size: NA
CDR3: CASSQTGGVTEAFF
DNA: TGTGCCAGCAGCCAGACGGGGGGGGTCACTGAAGCTTTCTTT

V: TRBV10-2
D: NA
J: TRBJ1-5
size: NA
CDR3: CASFHSRNQPQHF
DNA: TGCGCCAGCTTTCATTCCCGCAATCAGCCCCAGCATTTT

V: TRBV19
D: NA
J: TRBJ1-2
size: NA
CDR3: CASSIMQGYYGYTF
DNA: TGTGCCAGTAGTATTATGCAGGGCTACTATGGCTACACCTTC

V: TRBV5-1
D: NA
J: TRBJ1-2
size: NA
CDR3: CASSFQGEDYGYTF
DNA: TGCGCCAGCAGCTTTCAGGGTGAGGACTATGGCTACACCTTC

V: TRBV2
D: TRBD1
J: TRBJ2-2
size: NA
CDR3: CASGTGTNTGELFF
DNA: TGTGCCAGCGGGACAGGGACGAACACCGGGGAGCTGTTTTTT

V: TRBV5-6
D: NA
J: TRBJ2-1
size: once
CDR3: CASSQRGGMGLDEQFF
DNA: TGTGCCAGCAGCCAAAGGGGGGGCATGGGTTTGGATGAGCAGTTCTTC

V: TRBV7-8
D: TRBD1
J: TRBJ1-1
size: NA
CDR3: CASSYTGGARNTEAFF
DNA: TGTGCCAGCAGCTACACAGGGGGCGCCCGGAACACTGAAGCTTTCTTT

V: TRBV6-6
D: TRBD1
J: TRBJ2-7
size: NA
CDR3: CASSYPDRGHEQYF
DNA: TGTGCCAGCAGTTACCCCGACAGGGGGCACGAGCAGTACTTC

V: TRBV5-1
D: TRBD1
J: TRBJ2-7
size: NA
CDR3: CASSRQGAVSSYEQYF
DNA: TGCGCCAGCAGCCGACAGGGGGCAGTGAGCTCCTACGAGCAGTACTTC

V: TRBV29-1
D: TRBD1
J: TRBJ2-7
size: NA
CDR3: CSVGTGVGYEQYF
DNA: TGCAGCGTTGGGACAGGGGTAGGGTACGAGCAGTACTTC

V: TRBV19
D: NA
J: TRBJ1-5
size: once
CDR3: CASRIAWATYSNQPQHF
DNA: TGTGCCAGTAGGATTGCTTGGGCAACCTATAGCAATCAGCCCCAGCATTTT

V: TRBV7-9
D: TRBD2
J: TRBJ2-1
size: NA
CDR3: CASTLRTSGGAGEQFF
DNA: TGTGCCAGCACCTTACGGACTAGCGGGGGGGCCGGTGAGCAGTTCTTC

V: TRBV7-6
D: TRBD1
J: TRBJ2-3
size: NA
CDR3: CASSLGTGFVDTQYF
DNA: TGTGCCAGCAGCTTAGGGACAGGGTTCGTCGATACGCAGTATTTT

V: TRBV6-1
D: NA
J: TRBJ1-5
size: NA
CDR3: CASRGGRITNQPQHF
DNA: TGTGCCAGCCGGGGTGGCCGGATTACCAATCAGCCCCAGCATTTT

V: TRBV9
D: TRBD2
J: TRBJ2-3
size: NA
CDR3: CASSRLAGPGDTQYF
DNA: TGTGCCAGCAGCCGACTAGCGGGGCCGGGAGATACGCAGTATTTT

V: TRBV7-9
D: NA
J: TRBJ1-2
size: NA
CDR3: CAGGGGEGYGYTF
DNA: TGTGCCGGCGGGGGAGGGGAGGGCTATGGCTACACCTTC

V: TRBV5-1
D: TRBD1
J: TRBJ1-6
size: NA
CDR3: CASSRGPGTGPSPLHF
DNA: TGCGCCAGCAGCCGGGGGCCAGGGACAGGGCCTTCACCCCTCCACTTT

V: TRBV18
D: TRBD1
J: TRBJ2-3
size: NA
CDR3: CASSPGTGGSDTQYF
DNA: TGTGCCAGCTCACCAGGGACAGGGGGCTCAGATACGCAGTATTTT

V: TRBV7-9
D: TRBD2
J: TRBJ2-1
size: NA
CDR3: CASSPRASGPYNEQFF
DNA: TGTGCCAGCAGCCCCCGGGCTAGCGGCCCCTACAATGAGCAGTTCTTC

V: TRBV6-6
D: NA
J: TRBJ1-3
size: NA
CDR3: CASSYAGGSGNTIYF
DNA: TGTGCCAGCAGTTACGCGGGGGGCTCTGGAAACACCATATATTTT

V: TRBV5-8
D: NA
J: TRBJ2-2
size: NA
CDR3: CASSFGQTDGGELFF
DNA: TGTGCCAGCAGCTTTGGGCAGACCGATGGCGGGGAGCTGTTTTTT

V: TRBV27
D: TRBD1
J: TRBJ1-3
size: NA
CDR3: CASRQGGSGNTIYF
DNA: TGTGCCAGCAGACAGGGGGGCTCTGGAAACACCATATATTTT

V: TRBV7-7
D: NA
J: TRBJ2-2
size: NA
CDR3: CASSRTGNTGELFF
DNA: TGTGCTAGCAGCAGAACAGGGAACACCGGGGAGCTGTTTTTT

V: TRBV6-5
D: NA
J: TRBJ2-5
size: once
CDR3: CASSYGGETQYF
DNA: TGTGCCAGCAGTTACGGAGGAGAGACCCAGTACTTC

V: TRBV5-1
D: TRBD1
J: TRBJ2-7
size: NA
CDR3: CASSPDRAYEQYF
DNA: TGCGCCAGCAGCCCGGACAGGGCCTACGAGCAGTACTTC

V: TRBV5-5
D: NA
J: TRBJ1-2
size: NA
CDR3: CASSLIWFGHSGGYTF
DNA: TGTGCCAGCAGCCTTATATGGTTCGGCCACTCGGGTGGCTACACCTTC

V: TRBV5-1
D: TRBD2
J: TRBJ2-3
size: NA
CDR3: CASSLGASGVTDTQYF
DNA: TGCGCCAGCAGCTTAGGGGCTAGCGGGGTCACAGATACGCAGTATTTT

V: TRBV6-5
D: NA
J: TRBJ2-2
size: NA
CDR3: CASSLGRELFF
DNA: TGTGCCAGCAGTTTGGGCAGGGAGCTGTTTTTT

V: TRBV19
D: TRBD1
J: TRBJ1-2
size: NA
CDR3: CASSIGPGRDSHGYTF
DNA: TGTGCCAGTAGTATAGGCCCCGGAAGGGACAGCCATGGCTACACCTTC

V: TRBV15
D: TRBD1
J: TRBJ1-4
size: NA
CDR3: CATSRGRTGDDNEKLFF
DNA: TGTGCCACCAGCAGAGGCAGAACAGGGGATGATAATGAAAAACTGTTTTTT

V: TRBV4-1
D: NA
J: TRBJ2-5
size: NA
CDR3: CASSPGRGPQTQYF
DNA: TGCGCCAGCAGCCCCGGTCGTGGGCCACAGACCCAGTACTTC

V: TRBV5-3
D: NA
J: TRBJ2-5
size: NA
CDR3: CARSLRLEETQYF
DNA: TGTGCCAGAAGCTTGCGACTAGAAGAGACCCAGTACTTC

V: TRBV19
D: NA
J: TRBJ1-5
size: once
CDR3: CASSIWGESSGPQHF
DNA: TGTGCCAGTAGTATTTGGGGGGAGAGCTCAGGGCCCCAGCATTTT

V: TRBV27
D: NA
J: TRBJ1-2
size: NA
CDR3: CASSPEGVYGYTF
DNA: TGTGCCAGCAGCCCCGAGGGAGTCTATGGCTACACCTTC

V: TRBV11-1
D: NA
J: TRBJ2-3
size: NA
CDR3: CASSSGRVLSTDTQYF
DNA: TGTGCCAGCAGCTCCGGCCGGGTCCTTAGCACAGATACGCAGTATTTT

V: TRBV9
D: NA
J: TRBJ2-2
size: NA
CDR3: CASSVGGGLNTGELFF
DNA: TGTGCCAGCAGCGTGGGCGGGGGCCTGAACACCGGGGAGCTGTTTTTT

V: TRBV5-1
D: NA
J: TRBJ1-1
size: NA
CDR3: CASSFREVNTEAFF
DNA: TGCGCCAGCAGCTTTCGGGAAGTGAACACTGAAGCTTTCTTT

V: TRBV7-8
D: TRBD1
J: TRBJ1-1
size: NA
CDR3: CASSLDRVGLGTEAFF
DNA: TGTGCCAGCAGCCTAGACAGGGTTGGCCTGGGCACTGAAGCTTTCTTT

V: TRBV5-1
D: NA
J: TRBJ2-7
size: NA
CDR3: CASSYDRLYEQYF
DNA: TGCGCCAGCAGCTACGACAGGCTGTACGAGCAGTACTTC